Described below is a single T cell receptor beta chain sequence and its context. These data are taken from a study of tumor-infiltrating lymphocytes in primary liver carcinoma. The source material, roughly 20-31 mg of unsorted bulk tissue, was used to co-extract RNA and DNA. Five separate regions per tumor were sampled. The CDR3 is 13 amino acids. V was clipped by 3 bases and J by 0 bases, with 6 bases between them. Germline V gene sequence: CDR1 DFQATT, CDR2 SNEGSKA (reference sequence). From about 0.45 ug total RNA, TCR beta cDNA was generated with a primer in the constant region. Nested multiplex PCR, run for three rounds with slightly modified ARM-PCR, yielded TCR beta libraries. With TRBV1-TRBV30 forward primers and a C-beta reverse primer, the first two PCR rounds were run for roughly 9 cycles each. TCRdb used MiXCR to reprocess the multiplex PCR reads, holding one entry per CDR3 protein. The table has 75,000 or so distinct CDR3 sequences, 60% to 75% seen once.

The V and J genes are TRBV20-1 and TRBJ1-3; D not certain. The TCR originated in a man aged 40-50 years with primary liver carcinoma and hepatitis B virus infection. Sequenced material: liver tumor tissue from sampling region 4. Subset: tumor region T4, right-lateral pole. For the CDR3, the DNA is TGCAGTGCTAGTTCGGACTCTGGAAACACCATATATTTT. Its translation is CSASSDSGNTIYF.